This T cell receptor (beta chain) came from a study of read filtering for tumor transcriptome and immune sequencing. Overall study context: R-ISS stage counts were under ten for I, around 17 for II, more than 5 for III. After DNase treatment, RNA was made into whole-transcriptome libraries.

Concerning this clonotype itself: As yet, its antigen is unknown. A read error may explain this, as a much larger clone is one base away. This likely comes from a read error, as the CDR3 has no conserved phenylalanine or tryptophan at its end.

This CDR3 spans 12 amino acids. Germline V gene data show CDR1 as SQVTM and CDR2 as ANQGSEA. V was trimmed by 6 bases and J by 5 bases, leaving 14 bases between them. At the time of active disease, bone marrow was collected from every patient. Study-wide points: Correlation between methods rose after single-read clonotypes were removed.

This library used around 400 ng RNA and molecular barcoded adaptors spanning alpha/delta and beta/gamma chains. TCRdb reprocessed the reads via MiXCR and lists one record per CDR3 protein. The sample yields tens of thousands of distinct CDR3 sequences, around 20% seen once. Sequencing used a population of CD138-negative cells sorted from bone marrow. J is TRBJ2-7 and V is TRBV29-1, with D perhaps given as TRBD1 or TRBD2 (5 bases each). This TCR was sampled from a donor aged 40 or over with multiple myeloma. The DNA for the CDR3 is TGCAGCGTAACGGGACCTGGGCACGAGCAGTACCTC. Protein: CSVTGPGHEQYL.